Following are 11 T cell receptor beta chains from one sample sequenced in a study of T-cell memory formation after mild COVID-19. One entry per CDR3 protein results from TCRdb running MiXCR on the 5' RACE reads. The sample shows some 110,000 distinct CDR3 sequences, 15% to 20% of them seen only once. Sequencing used PBMCs or a T cell subset sorted from them (not recorded which). Receptors originate from an adult woman who had mild COVID-19 (a few samples of this study predate the infection). Cell type and time point are not known.

This chain connects TRBV11-2 to TRBJ1-6; unclear D gene. The germline V and J ends were trimmed by 1 base and 10 bases, with 11 bases remaining between them. The germline gives CDR1 SGHAT, CDR2 FQNNGV. The CDR3 runs 14 residues. The CDR3 DNA reads as TGTGCCAGCAGCTTAGGGGCTTCGGGATCACCCCTCCACTTT. Encoded protein: CASSLGASGSPLHF.

This clonotype showed up many times. The chain has TRBV27 and TRBJ2-1; D is perhaps TRBD2 (6 bases). The V end lost 7 bases, the J end lost 0 bases, and 16 bases lay between the germline ends. The germline V gene has CDR1 MNHEY and CDR2 SMNVEV (reference sequence). The CDR3 has 16 residues. For the CDR3, the DNA is TGTGCCAGCAAACCTATAGCGGCAGTCTCCTACAATGAGCAGTTCTTC. Translation: CASKPIAAVSYNEQFF.

V gene TRBV24-1 combines with J gene TRBJ2-1; tentative D call: TRBD1 (6 bases). Germline loops: CDR1 KGHDR, CDR2 SFDVKD. The CDR3 contains 16 residues. V was shortened by 4 bases and J by 1 base, with 13 bases between the two germline ends. The CDR3 nucleotides read TGTGCCACCAGTGACCACAGGGTAGTGTCCTACAATGAGCAGTTCTTC. Residues: CATSDHRVVSYNEQFF.

This clonotype was counted many times. For the CDR3, the DNA is TGTGCCAGCAGTGAAGCGTCGGGGCCCTACGAGCAGTACTTC. Its translation: CASSEASGPYEQYF. The chain carries TRBV2 and TRBJ2-7, with D tentatively TRBD1 or TRBD2 (5 bases each). This CDR3 is 14 amino acids long. Germline V gene sequence: CDR1 SNHLY, CDR2 FYNNEI. V was trimmed by 0 bases and J by 2 bases, leaving 8 bases between them. Filled out from reference TRBV2 and TRBJ2-7, the complete variable domain reads EPEVTQTPSHQVTQMGQEVILRCVPISNHLYFYWYRQILGQKVEFLVSFYNNEISEKSEIFDDQFSVERPDGSNFTLKIRSTKLEDSAMYFCASSEASGPYEQYFGPGTRLTVT.

The CDR3 reads CASSQGRLAAYNEQFF. CDR3 coding DNA: TGCGCCAGCAGCCAAGGTCGACTAGCGGCTTACAATGAGCAGTTCTTC. The chain has TRBV4-3 and TRBJ2-1, with 9 bases that match TRBD2. The V segment lost 1 base and the J segment 4 bases; nucleotides outside the gene matches: 5. The CDR3 covers 16 residues. Germline CDR1 is LGHNA and CDR2 is YSLEER.

This clonotype was seen more than once but under ten times. This chain joins TRBV30 and TRBJ2-1; a possible D gene is TRBD2 (6 bases). The CDR3 has 11 amino acids. Germline V gene lookup returns CDR1 GTSNPN and CDR2 SVGIG (reference sequence). V lost 3 bases and J lost 9, with 9 bases in between. The CDR3 loop reads CAWRGLIEQFF. DNA of the CDR3: TGTGCCTGGAGGGGACTCATTGAGCAGTTCTTC.

This rearrangement joins TRBV7-6 to TRBJ2-7; TRBD1 aligns across 8 bases. CDR3 length equals 14 residues. CDR1 and CDR2 (germline): SGHVS, FNYEAQ. V trimming: 5 bases; J trimming: 1 base; junction bases outside the gene matches: 4. CDR3 loop: CASSPDRDSYEQYF. The CDR3 nucleotides read TGTGCCAGCAGCCCGGACAGGGATTCCTACGAGCAGTACTTC.

This clonotype has just a few counts. The CDR3 sequence is CSVAGTVRSEQYF. CDR3 DNA: TGCAGCGTTGCCGGGACAGTCCGTTCCGAGCAGTACTTC. The chain employs TRBV29-1 and TRBJ2-7; 7 positions match TRBD1. Germline CDR1 reads SQVTM; CDR2 reads ANQGSEA. This CDR3 has 13 amino acids. V shed 4 bases and J 6 bases; nucleotides not matched to a gene: 9.

The CDR3 sequence: CASSPRGRPVSGTEAFF. CDR3 DNA sequence: TGTGCCAGCAGCCCCAGGGGGCGGCCGGTTAGCGGCACTGAAGCTTTCTTT. The V call is TRBV12-3 or TRBV12-4, the J call TRBJ1-1; 8 bases fit TRBD1. The CDR3 covers 17 residues. J lost 4 bases, V lost 6 bases, and 16 bases had no gene match.

The chain combines TRBV7-6 with TRBJ2-1; no clear D. Germline CDR1 reads SGHVS; CDR2 reads FNYEAQ. The CDR3 is 15 amino acids. V was pared by 0 bases and J by 7 bases, with 13 bases between. This chain's CDR3 is CASSLASLVLNEQFF. CDR3 nucleotide sequence: TGTGCCAGCAGCTTAGCTAGCCTAGTGCTAAATGAGCAGTTCTTC. Drawing the rest from reference TRBV7-6 and TRBJ2-1, the complete variable domain is GAGVSQSPRYKVTKRGQDVALRCDPISGHVSLYWYRQALGQGPEFLTYFNYEAQQDKSGLPNDRFSAERPEGSISTLTIQRTEQRDSAMYRCASSLASLVLNEQFFGPGTRLTVL.

The rearrangement links TRBV12-3 or TRBV12-4 to TRBJ2-7; a weak D match, TRBD1 (6 bases). Trimming cost V 3 bases and J 0 bases, with 15 bases left between them. The CDR3 has 16 residues. This CDR3 is CASSLSGGPPSYEQYF. CDR3 in DNA: TGTGCCAGCAGTTTGAGTGGGGGCCCCCCCTCCTACGAGCAGTACTTC.